A single sample is the source of the 8 T cell receptor beta chains below, sequenced in a study of blood T cell repertoires in COVID-19. The table came from immunoSEQ multiplex PCR; TCRdb's copy has only in-frame clones and leaves some out. The sample contains about 370,000 clones, around 92% of which appear only once. The sample comprised peripheral blood. These receptors were collected from a woman aged 25 to 39 with COVID-19, enrolled during active disease.

This clone has just a few counts. This chain connects TRBV6-5 to TRBJ2-7; 7 bases map to TRBD1. After removal of 2 bases from V and 6 bases from J, the junction contained 4 bases not matched to a gene. CDR3 size: 13 residues. Germline V CDR1 and CDR2: MNHEY, SVGAGI. The CDR3 protein is CASSYIPGGEQYF. CDR3 coding DNA: TGTGCCAGCAGTTACATACCAGGGGGCGAGCAGTACTTC.

The genes are TRBV15 and TRBJ2-5, with a tentative D call TRBD2 (5 bases). Germline-derived CDR1 and CDR2 are LNHNV and YYDKDF (reference sequence). The ends were cut back, 0 bases at V and 2 bases at J, with 13 bases in the middle. The CDR3 contains 16 residues. The CDR3: CATSRDISGVQETQYF. CDR3 DNA sequence: TGTGCCACCAGCAGAGATATCTCCGGGGTTCAAGAGACCCAGTACTTC. Supplemented by reference TRBV15 and TRBJ2-5, the full variable domain reads DAMVIQNPRYQVTQFGKPVTLSCSQTLNHNVMYWYQQKSSQAPKLLFHYYDKDFNNEADTPDNFQSRRPNTSFCFLDIRSPGLGDTAMYLCATSRDISGVQETQYFGPGTRLLVL.

This clone was counted only a few times. The chain links TRBV4-1 to TRBJ1-3; 9 bases align to TRBD1. Unmatched junction bases numbered 13, after V lost 1 base and J lost 3 bases. From germline, CDR1 is MGHRA and CDR2 YSYEKL. The CDR3 contains 19 residues. DNA of the CDR3: TGCGCCAGCAGCCAAGGGGACAGGGTAGGGGTTCGAGGTGGAAACACCATATATTTT. This gives the protein CASSQGDRVGVRGGNTIYF.

This chain connects TRBV4-2 to TRBJ1-2; D may be TRBD1 (6 bases). Germline CDR1 reads LGHNA; CDR2 reads YNFKEQ. There are 14 residues in the CDR3. V lost 0 bases and J 6 bases, leaving 11 bases between the germline ends. CDR3 amino acids: CASSQERSGDGYTF. CDR3 nucleotide sequence: TGTGCCAGCAGCCAAGAGAGGTCAGGGGATGGCTACACCTTC.

This chain links TRBV14 with TRBJ2-1, with D possibly matching TRBD2 (6 bases). Germline V gene sequence: CDR1 SGHDN, CDR2 FVKESK. The CDR3 runs 16 residues. V was trimmed by 6 bases and J by 4 bases, leaving 19 bases between them. The CDR3 sequence: CASSIRGAGLYNEQFF. The CDR3 nucleotides read TGTGCCAGCAGTATAAGGGGCGCGGGATTATACAATGAGCAGTTCTTC.

This sequence joins TRBV6-2 or TRBV6-3 and TRBJ1-1; no clear D gene. Germline V gene lookup returns CDR1 MNHEY and CDR2 SVGEGT. With 6 bases removed from V and 1 base from J, the gap between germline ends came to 9 bases. The CDR3 sequence is 13 residues long. Here the CDR3 DNA reads TGTGCCAGCAGCCTCAGTAAGAACACTGAAGCTTTCTTT. Protein product: CASSLSKNTEAFF.

The chain joins TRBV10-1 to TRBJ2-2; the D gene is possibly TRBD2 (6 bases). This CDR3 contains 14 residues. V was pared by 8 bases and J by 4 bases, with 14 bases between. The germline V gene has CDR1 WNHNN and CDR2 SYGVQD (reference sequence). The CDR3, as DNA: TGCGCCAGCCCCTCGGCGGGGATCACCGGGGAGCTGTTTTTT. Its protein product is CASPSAGITGELFF.

Notes on this clone: This CDR3 is also generated by other DNA sequences in the sample. The rearrangement links TRBV27 to TRBJ2-2; D gene unclear. The CDR3 loop spans 11 amino acids. Trimming took off 6 bases at V and 7 bases at J, with 6 bases between the two ends. The germline V gene encodes CDR1 MNHEY and CDR2 SMNVEV (reference sequence). The CDR3 here is CASSSFGELFF. In nucleotides, the CDR3 is TGTGCCAGCAGCTCCTTCGGGGAGCTGTTTTTT.